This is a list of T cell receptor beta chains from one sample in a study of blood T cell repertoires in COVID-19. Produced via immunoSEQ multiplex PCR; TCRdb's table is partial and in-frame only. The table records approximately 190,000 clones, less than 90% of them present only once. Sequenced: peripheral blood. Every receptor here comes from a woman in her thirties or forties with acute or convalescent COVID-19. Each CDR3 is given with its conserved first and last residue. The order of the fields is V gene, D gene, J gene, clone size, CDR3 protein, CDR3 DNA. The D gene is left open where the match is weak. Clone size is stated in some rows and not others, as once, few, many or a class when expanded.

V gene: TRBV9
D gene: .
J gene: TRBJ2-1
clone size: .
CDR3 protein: CASSPGTSLYNEQFF
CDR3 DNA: TGTGCCAGCAGCCCGGGGACTTCACTCTACAATGAGCAGTTCTTC

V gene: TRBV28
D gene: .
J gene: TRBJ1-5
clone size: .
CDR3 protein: CASRNWDWNQPQHF
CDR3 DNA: TGTGCCAGCAGGAACTGGGACTGGAATCAGCCCCAGCATTTT

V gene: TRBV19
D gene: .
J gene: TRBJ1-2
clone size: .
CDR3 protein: CASTRGSRTVYGYTF
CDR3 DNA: TGTGCCAGTACCCGCGGGAGTAGGACAGTCTATGGCTACACCTTC

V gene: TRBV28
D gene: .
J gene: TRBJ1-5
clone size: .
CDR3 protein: CASSSRQVNQPQHF
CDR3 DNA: TGTGCCAGCAGTTCCCGACAGGTGAATCAGCCCCAGCATTTT

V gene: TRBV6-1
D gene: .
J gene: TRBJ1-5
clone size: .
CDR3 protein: CASSEGVEHF
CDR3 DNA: TGTGCCAGCAGTGAAGGCGTGGAGCATTTT

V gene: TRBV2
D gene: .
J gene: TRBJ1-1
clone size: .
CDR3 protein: CASSPRRLNTEAFF
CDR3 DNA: TGTGCCAGCAGCCCCCGCAGGTTGAACACTGAAGCTTTCTTT

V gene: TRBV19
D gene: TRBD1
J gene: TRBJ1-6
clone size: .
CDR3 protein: CASLGTGFSPLHF
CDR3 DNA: TGTGCCAGCCTTGGGACAGGGTTTTCACCCCTCCACTTT

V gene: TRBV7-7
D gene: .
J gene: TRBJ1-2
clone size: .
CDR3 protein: CASSGQGIGVHGYTF
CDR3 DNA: TGTGCCAGCAGCGGACAAGGGATTGGGGTACATGGCTACACCTTC

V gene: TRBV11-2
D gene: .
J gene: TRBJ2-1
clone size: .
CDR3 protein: CASSSLRLYEQFF
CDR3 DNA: TGTGCCAGCAGCTCTCTTCGTCTCTATGAGCAGTTCTTC

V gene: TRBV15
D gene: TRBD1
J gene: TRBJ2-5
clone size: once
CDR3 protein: CATRSQGAGETQYF
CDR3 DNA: TGTGCCACCAGGTCGCAGGGGGCGGGGGAGACCCAGTACTTC

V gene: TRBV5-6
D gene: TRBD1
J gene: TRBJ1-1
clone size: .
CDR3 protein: CASSYMLWTGKPNTEAFF
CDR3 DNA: TGTGCCAGCAGCTATATGCTTTGGACAGGGAAACCGAACACTGAAGCTTTCTTT

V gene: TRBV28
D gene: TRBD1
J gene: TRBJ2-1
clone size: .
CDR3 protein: CASSPMAGTGGPYNEQFF
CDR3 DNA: TGTGCCAGCAGTCCGATGGCCGGGACAGGGGGCCCCTACAATGAGCAGTTCTTC

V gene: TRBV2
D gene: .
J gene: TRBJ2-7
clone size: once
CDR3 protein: CASGEAPYEQYF
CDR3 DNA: TGTGCCAGTGGGGAGGCCCCCTACGAGCAGTACTTC

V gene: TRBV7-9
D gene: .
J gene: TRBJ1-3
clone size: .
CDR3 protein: CASSSSGVSGNTIYF
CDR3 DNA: TGTGCCAGCAGCTCGTCAGGGGTCTCTGGAAACACCATATATTTT

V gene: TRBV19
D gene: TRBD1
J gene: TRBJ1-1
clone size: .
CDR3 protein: CASSRGQGGYPEAFF
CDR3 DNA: TGTGCCAGTAGTAGGGGACAGGGGGGTTACCCTGAAGCTTTCTTT

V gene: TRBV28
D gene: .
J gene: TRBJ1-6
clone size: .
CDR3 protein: CASSLPERSYSPLHF
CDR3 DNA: TGTGCCAGCAGTTTGCCGGAGAGGTCCTATTCACCCCTCCACTTT

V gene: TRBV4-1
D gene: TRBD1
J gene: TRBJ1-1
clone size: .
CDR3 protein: CASSRTGGGMNTEAFF
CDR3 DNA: TGCGCCAGCAGCCGGACAGGGGGCGGGATGAACACTGAAGCTTTCTTT

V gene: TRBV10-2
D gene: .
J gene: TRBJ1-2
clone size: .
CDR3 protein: CASSDGRGYGYTF
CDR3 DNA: TGCGCCAGCAGTGATGGGAGGGGCTATGGCTACACCTTC

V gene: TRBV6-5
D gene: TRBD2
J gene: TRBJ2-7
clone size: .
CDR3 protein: CASSPNFSGTYEQYF
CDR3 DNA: TGTGCCAGCAGTCCAAATTTTAGCGGGACCTACGAGCAGTACTTC

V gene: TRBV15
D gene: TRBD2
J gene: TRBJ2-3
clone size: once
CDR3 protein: CATSREGTSGGRTDTQYF
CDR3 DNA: TGTGCCACCAGCAGAGAGGGGACTAGCGGGGGACGCACAGATACGCAGTATTTT

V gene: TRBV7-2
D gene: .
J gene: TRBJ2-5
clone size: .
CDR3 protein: CASSPRSGETQYF
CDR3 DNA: TGTGCCAGCAGCCCCAGGTCCGGCGAGACCCAGTACTTC

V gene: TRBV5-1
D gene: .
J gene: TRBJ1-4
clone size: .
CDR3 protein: CASSFAVREKLFF
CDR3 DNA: TGCGCCAGCAGCTTTGCGGTGCGAGAAAAACTGTTTTTT

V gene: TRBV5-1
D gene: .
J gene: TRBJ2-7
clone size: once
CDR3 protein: CASSLQGQGSGGYEQYF
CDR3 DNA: TGCGCCAGCAGCTTGCAGGGCCAGGGTAGCGGCGGCTACGAGCAGTACTTC

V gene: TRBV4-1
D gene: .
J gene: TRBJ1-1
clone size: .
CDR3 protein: CASSQDRKQGGAFF
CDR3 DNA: TGCGCCAGCAGCCAAGATAGGAAGCAGGGAGGAGCTTTCTTT

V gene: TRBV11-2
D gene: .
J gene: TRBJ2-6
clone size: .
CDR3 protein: CASSHSGANVLTF
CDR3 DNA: TGTGCCAGCAGCCACTCTGGGGCCAACGTCCTGACTTTC

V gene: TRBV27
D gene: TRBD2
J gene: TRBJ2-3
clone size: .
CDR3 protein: CASSPFKTSGTRARDTQYF
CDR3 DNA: TGTGCCAGCAGTCCCTTCAAGACTAGCGGGACCCGAGCGAGGGATACGCAGTATTTT

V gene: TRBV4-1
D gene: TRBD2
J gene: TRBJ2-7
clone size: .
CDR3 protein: CASSQDPGGISGYEQYF
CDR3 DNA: TGCGCCAGCAGCCAAGATCCGGGGGGGATAAGTGGGTACGAGCAGTACTTC